Following are 19 T cell receptor beta chains from one sample sequenced in a study of T cell responses to AZD1222 COVID-19 vaccine. Libraries were prepared by immunoSEQ multiplex PCR; TCRdb keeps only in-frame clonotypes and omits some of them. The data contain 70,000 to 95,000 clones, around 87% of them singletons. The input for sequencing was peripheral blood, taken on day 0 of MenACWY control vaccination. Receptor source: an adult in good health.

The rearrangement links TRBV6-4 to TRBJ1-1, with D perhaps matching TRBD1 (5 bases). Trimming removed 5 bases from V and 4 bases from J, with 11 bases in between. The CDR3 spans 13 residues. From germline, CDR1 is MRHNA and CDR2 SNTAGT. The chain's CDR3 is CASSSDQGTEAFF. The CDR3 DNA follows: TGTGCCAGCAGTAGTGACCAGGGCACTGAAGCTTTCTTT.

This clone turned up a few times. Here the CDR3 DNA reads TGTGCCAGCAGTTTATTTCTTTCGAACACTGAAGCTTTCTTT. Protein: CASSLFLSNTEAFF. V and J are TRBV27 and TRBJ1-1; D unclear. V was trimmed by 1 base and J by 1 base, leaving 7 bases between them. The germline V gene encodes CDR1 MNHEY and CDR2 SMNVEV (reference sequence). The CDR3 contains 14 residues.

The chain employs TRBV12-3 or TRBV12-4 and TRBJ2-7, with D maybe TRBD1 (6 bases). V shed 7 bases and J shed 2 bases, with 9 bases lying between them. The CDR3 length is 12 residues. CDR3 nucleotides: TGTGCCAGCAAAAGGACAGCCTACGAGCAGTACTTC. Translated, it gives CASKRTAYEQYF.

This clone was counted once. The genes are TRBV4-1 and TRBJ2-3, with a tentative D call TRBD2 (5 bases). The germline V gene encodes CDR1 MGHRA and CDR2 YSYEKL. The length of the CDR3 is 17 residues. Trimming took 0 bases from V and 1 from J, leaving 14 bases between them. The CDR3 coding sequence is TGCGCCAGCAGCCAAGATACCGGGATCCCAGGCACAGATACGCAGTATTTT. Its protein is CASSQDTGIPGTDTQYF.

This chain uses TRBV4-3 with TRBJ2-7, with D possibly TRBD1 on 6 matching bases. Trimming cost V 1 base and J 6 bases, with 19 bases left between them. This CDR3 has 16 amino acids. CDR1 is LGHNA, CDR2 YSLEER, per germline. In nucleotides, the CDR3 is TGCGCCAGCAGCCAAGCCTCGGATAGCGACAGGTCCGAGCAGTACTTC. Amino acids: CASSQASDSDRSEQYF.

The chain links TRBV6-2 or TRBV6-3 to TRBJ2-1; the match to TRBD2 covers 9 bases. V was pared by 4 bases and J by 9 bases, with 10 bases of the junction left unmatched. The CDR3 is 15 residues long. CDR1 and CDR2 from the germline V gene are MNHEY and SVGEGT. The CDR3 is CASSWRGSGRFEQFF. The CDR3 region has the DNA TGTGCCAGCAGTTGGCGGGGTAGCGGGAGATTTGAGCAGTTCTTC.

V is TRBV24-1 and J is TRBJ1-4; D may be TRBD1 (6 bases). Trimming left V 4 bases short and J 7 bases short, with 15 bases between. This CDR3 is 15 amino acids long. The V gene's germline CDR1 is KGHDR and CDR2 SFDVKD. CDR3 sequence: CATSEIQGGVEKLFF. Here the CDR3 DNA reads TGTGCCACCAGTGAAATACAGGGAGGTGTTGAAAAACTGTTTTTT.

The chain recombines TRBV10-3 with TRBJ1-5; D not resolved. The CDR3 contains 14 residues. CDR1 and CDR2 from the germline V gene are ENHRY and SYGVKD. Trimming stripped 10 bases from V and 3 bases from J, with 16 bases between. CDR3 sequence (DNA): TGTGCCACCTCGGACTCCATTAACAATCAGCCCCAGCATTTT. It yields the protein CATSDSINNQPQHF.

V usage is TRBV7-9 and J usage is TRBJ1-2; tentatively, D is TRBD1 (6 bases). The CDR3 runs to 16 residues. Trimming took off 4 bases at V and 5 bases at J, with 20 bases between the two ends. Per germline, CDR1 SEHNR and CDR2 FQNEAQ (reference sequence). The CDR3 DNA sequence: TGTGCCAGCAGCTCCCCCTCCGGGGGCTCAATTTATGGCTACACCTTC. It yields the protein CASSSPSGGSIYGYTF.

The V call is TRBV2, the J call TRBJ2-7; no definite D call. Germline V lookup: CDR1 SNHLY, CDR2 FYNNEI. The CDR3 covers 14 residues. V lost 3 bases and J 0 bases, leaving 9 bases between the germline ends. The CDR3 DNA reads TGTGCCAGCAGTGAGGTCCCGTCCTCCTACGAGCAGTACTTC. This gives the protein CASSEVPSSYEQYF.

The chain uses TRBV11-2 and TRBJ1-1, with D possibly TRBD1 on 6 matching bases. The CDR3 totals 11 residues. CDR1 is SGHAT, CDR2 FQNNGV, per germline. V was pared by 3 bases and J by 8 bases, with 7 bases between. CDR3 sequence: CASSFDREAFF. CDR3 DNA: TGTGCCAGCAGCTTCGACAGGGAAGCTTTCTTT.

V and J are TRBV6-6 and TRBJ1-2; tentatively, D is TRBD1 (6 bases). The CDR3 covers 18 residues. Germline values: CDR1 MNHNY, CDR2 SVGAGI (reference sequence). Trimming took off 5 bases at V and 4 bases at J, with 26 bases between the two ends. CDR3 amino acids: CASSPLLEDRSGGYGYTF. CDR3 nucleotides: TGTGCCAGCAGTCCCCTACTAGAAGACAGGTCTGGTGGCTATGGCTACACCTTC.

CDR3 amino acids: CASSLGGTVSGNTIYF. CDR3 in DNA: TGCGCCAGCAGCTTGGGGGGAACGGTCTCTGGAAACACCATATATTTT. The V gene is TRBV5-1, the J gene TRBJ1-3; no clear D. CDR3 length: 16 residues. Trimming stripped 0 bases from V and 0 bases from J, with 10 bases between. The V gene's germline CDR1 is SGHRS and CDR2 YFSETQ.

V is TRBV28 and J is TRBJ1-5, with 7 positions matching TRBD1. Per germline, CDR1 MDHEN and CDR2 SYDVKM. The CDR3 covers 14 residues. The V segment lost 5 bases and the J segment 8 bases; nucleotides outside the gene matches: 9. The CDR3 is CASSHYRGAEPQHF. In nucleotides, the CDR3 is TGTGCCAGCAGTCACTACAGGGGTGCCGAGCCCCAGCATTTT.

The rearrangement joins TRBV7-9 to TRBJ2-7; the D is unclear. The V gene's germline CDR1 is SEHNR and CDR2 FQNEAQ (reference sequence). The CDR3 runs to 11 residues. V was cut by 8 bases and J by 2 bases, with 7 bases left in between. In DNA, the CDR3 is TGTGCCAGCGCAGCAACCTACGAGCAGTACTTC. Translated, it gives CASAATYEQYF.

V gene TRBV7-9 combines with J gene TRBJ2-7; D unresolved. The V end lost 0 bases, the J end lost 0 bases, and 6 bases lay between the germline ends. This CDR3 is 14 amino acids long. Germline lookup yields CDR1 SEHNR and CDR2 FQNEAQ (reference sequence). Here the CDR3 DNA reads TGTGCCAGCAGCTTAGCGCCCCCCTCCTACGAGCAGTACTTC. Translating it yields CASSLAPPSYEQYF.

This chain links TRBV4-2 with TRBJ1-2, with D unresolved. Trimming shortened V by 3 bases and J by 4 bases, and 9 bases separated the two germline ends. Germline lookup yields CDR1 LGHNA and CDR2 YNFKEQ. The CDR3 spans 13 residues. The CDR3 region is CASSHSDGYGYTF. The CDR3 coding sequence is TGTGCCAGCAGCCACAGCGACGGCTATGGCTACACCTTC.

This clone came up a few times. The chain links TRBV4-2 to TRBJ2-1, with 9 bases matching TRBD2. V was clipped by 0 bases and J by 8 bases; unmatched bases: 5. Germline-derived CDR1 and CDR2 are LGHNA and YNFKEQ. The CDR3 loop spans 15 amino acids. The CDR3 region has the DNA TGTGCCAGCAGCCAAGAGTCTAGCGGGACCGATGAGCAGTTCTTC. This translates into CASSQESSGTDEQFF.

Points on this clone: A junction end diverges from the germline sequence, so it may reflect a read error. The chain links TRBV6-2 or TRBV6-3 to TRBJ2-1; possible D gene TRBD2, 5 bases. This CDR3 is 14 amino acids long. From germline, CDR1 is MNHEY and CDR2 SVGEGT. The CDR3 sequence: CVSSYSAALSEQFF. The CDR3 nucleotides are TGTGTCAGCAGTTACTCAGCGGCGCTTTCCGAGCAGTTCTTC.